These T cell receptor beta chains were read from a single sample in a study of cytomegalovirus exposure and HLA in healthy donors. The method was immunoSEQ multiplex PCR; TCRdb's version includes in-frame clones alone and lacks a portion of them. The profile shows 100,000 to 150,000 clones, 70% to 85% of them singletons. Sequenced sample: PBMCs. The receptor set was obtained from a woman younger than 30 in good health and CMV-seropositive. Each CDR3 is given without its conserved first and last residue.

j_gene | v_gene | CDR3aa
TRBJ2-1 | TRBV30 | AWSRGNYNEQF
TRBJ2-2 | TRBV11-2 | ASSSIRELF
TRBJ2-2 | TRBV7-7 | ASSLEVAENTGELF
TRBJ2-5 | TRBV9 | ASSVGGGGKETQY
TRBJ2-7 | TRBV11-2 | ASSSHPTSGAPTYEQY
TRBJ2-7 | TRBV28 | ASSPPQGTSYEQY
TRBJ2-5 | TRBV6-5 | ASRDGGAGETQY
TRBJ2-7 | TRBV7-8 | ASSQGAQYEQY
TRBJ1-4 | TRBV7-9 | ASSLGQGEAEKLF
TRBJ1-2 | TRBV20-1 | SADILGGYT
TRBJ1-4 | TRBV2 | ASSETPGAGGEKLF
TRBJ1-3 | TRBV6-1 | ASSHGQTTGNTIY
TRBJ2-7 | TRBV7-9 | ASSPIGTVEQY
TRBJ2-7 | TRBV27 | ASSPTFPLEQY
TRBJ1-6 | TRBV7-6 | ASSITGGGSPPH
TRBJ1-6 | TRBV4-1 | ASSQDQDRADSPLH
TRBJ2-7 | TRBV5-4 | ASSSPAGQGVCEQY
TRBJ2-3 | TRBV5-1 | ASSTGSPDTQY
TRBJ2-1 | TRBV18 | ASSPLRDNEQF
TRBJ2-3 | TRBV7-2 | ASSSLAGAITDTQY
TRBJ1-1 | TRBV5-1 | ASSYGQGGTEAF
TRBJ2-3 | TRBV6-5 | ASSYSPSTVTQY
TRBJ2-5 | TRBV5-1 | ASREGTEETQY
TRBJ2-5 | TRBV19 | ATRLAGDLRETQY
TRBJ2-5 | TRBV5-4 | ASSLQGADLLGQY
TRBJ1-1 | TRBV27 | ASSLAGVNTEAF
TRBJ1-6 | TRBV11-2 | ASSLVVRGPNSPLH
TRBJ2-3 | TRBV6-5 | ASSYSGGYTDTQY
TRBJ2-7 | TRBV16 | ASSQEWARYEQY
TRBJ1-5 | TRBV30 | AWSVGTGNQPRH
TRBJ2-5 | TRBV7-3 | ASSLIGEETQY
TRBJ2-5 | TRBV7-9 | ASTLDSNQETQY